This T cell receptor beta chain stems from a study of T cells in Graves' hyperthyroidism and ophthalmopathy. Germline lookup yields CDR1 SGHVS and CDR2 FQNEAQ. V lost 1 base and J lost 6, with 16 bases in between. This CDR3 is 17 amino acids long. There were TCR beta CDR3 regions amplified from RNA transcripts. The primer set for the first-round RT-PCR of the TCR CDR3 was HTBI. TCRdb used MiXCR to reprocess the multiplex PCR reads, holding one entry per CDR3 protein. The table has under 350,000 distinct CDR3 sequences, roughly 21% seen once. Criteria for exclusion of patients were uncontrolled infection, other autoimmune disease, pregnancy or lactation. This clonotype came up many times. Its antigen is currently unknown. Study results and limitations: Ophthalmopathy onset followed model prediction by a median approximately seven months.

The TCR sequence derives from a woman in her forties or fifties with Graves' hyperthyroidism. The sample taken for sequencing was blood. This rearrangement joins TRBV7-8 to TRBJ1-6; D might be TRBD1 (6 bases). The DNA of the CDR3 is TGTGCCAGCAGCTTAGGTGGGGGCTTAGCGGGTAATTCACCCCTCCACTTT. Protein product: CASSLGGGLAGNSPLHF.